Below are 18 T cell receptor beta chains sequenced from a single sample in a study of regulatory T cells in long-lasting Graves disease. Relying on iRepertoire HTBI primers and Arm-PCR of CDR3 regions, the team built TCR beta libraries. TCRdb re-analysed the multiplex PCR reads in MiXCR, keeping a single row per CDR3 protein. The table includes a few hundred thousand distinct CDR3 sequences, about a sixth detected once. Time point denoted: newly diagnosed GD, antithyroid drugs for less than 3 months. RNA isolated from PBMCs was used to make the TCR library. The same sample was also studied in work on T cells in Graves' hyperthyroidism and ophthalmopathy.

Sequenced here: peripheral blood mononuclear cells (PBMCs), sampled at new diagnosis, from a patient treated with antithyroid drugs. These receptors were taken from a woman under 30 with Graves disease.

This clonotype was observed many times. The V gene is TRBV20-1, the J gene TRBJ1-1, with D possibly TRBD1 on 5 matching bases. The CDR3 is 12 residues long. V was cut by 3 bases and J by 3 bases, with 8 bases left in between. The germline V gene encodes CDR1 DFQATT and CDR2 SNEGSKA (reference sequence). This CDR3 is CSASLGDTEAFF. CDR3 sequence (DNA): TGCAGTGCTAGTCTAGGGGACACTGAAGCTTTCTTT.

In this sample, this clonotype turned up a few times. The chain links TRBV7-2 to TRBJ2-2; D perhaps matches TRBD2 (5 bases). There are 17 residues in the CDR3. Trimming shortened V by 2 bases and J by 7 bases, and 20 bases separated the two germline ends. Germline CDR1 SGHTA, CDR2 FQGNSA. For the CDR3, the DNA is TGTGCCAGCAGCTTATTGGGCGGGTCCCAAGGCTTCGGGGAGCTGTTTTTT. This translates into CASSLLGGSQGFGELFF.

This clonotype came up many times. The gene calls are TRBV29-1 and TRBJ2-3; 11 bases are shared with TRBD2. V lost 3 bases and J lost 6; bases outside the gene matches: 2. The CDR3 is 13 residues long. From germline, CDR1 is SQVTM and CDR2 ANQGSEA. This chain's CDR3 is CSVEASGRDTQYF. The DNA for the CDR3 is TGCAGCGTTGAGGCTAGCGGGAGGGATACGCAGTATTTT.

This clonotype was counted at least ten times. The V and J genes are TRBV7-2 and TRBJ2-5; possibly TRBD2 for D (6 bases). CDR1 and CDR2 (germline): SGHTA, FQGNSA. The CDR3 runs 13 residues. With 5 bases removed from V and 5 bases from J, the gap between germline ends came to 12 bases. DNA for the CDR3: TGTGCCAGCAGCCCCGTTGCGGGGGAGACCCAGTACTTC. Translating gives CASSPVAGETQYF.

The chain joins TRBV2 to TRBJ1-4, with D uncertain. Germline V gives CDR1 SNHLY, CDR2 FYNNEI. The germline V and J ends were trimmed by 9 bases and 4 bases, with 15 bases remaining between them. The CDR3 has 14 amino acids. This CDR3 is CASTTPGLNEKLFF. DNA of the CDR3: TGTGCCAGTACAACCCCGGGTCTTAATGAAAAACTGTTTTTT.

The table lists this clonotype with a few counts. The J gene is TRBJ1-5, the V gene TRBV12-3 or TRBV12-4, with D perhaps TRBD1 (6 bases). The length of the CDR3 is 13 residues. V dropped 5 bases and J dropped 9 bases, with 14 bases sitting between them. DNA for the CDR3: TGTGCCAGCAGTGCTTCAGGGGAGTCGCCCCAGCATTTT. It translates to CASSASGESPQHF.

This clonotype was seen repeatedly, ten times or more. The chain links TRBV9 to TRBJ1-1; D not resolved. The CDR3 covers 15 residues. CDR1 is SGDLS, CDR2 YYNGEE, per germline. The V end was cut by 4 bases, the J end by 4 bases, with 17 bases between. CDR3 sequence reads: CASSPWTPEGTEAFF. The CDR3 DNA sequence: TGTGCCAGCAGCCCCTGGACCCCCGAGGGCACTGAAGCTTTCTTT.

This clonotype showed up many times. This CDR3 is CASSYQGLAGLETYNEQFF. CDR3 DNA: TGTGCCAGCAGCTACCAGGGGCTAGCGGGACTCGAAACCTACAATGAGCAGTTCTTC. This chain connects TRBV7-2 to TRBJ2-1, with 9 bases that match TRBD2. CDR3 length equals 19 residues. Germline values: CDR1 SGHTA, CDR2 FQGNSA. V lost 4 bases and J lost 2; bases outside the gene matches: 15.

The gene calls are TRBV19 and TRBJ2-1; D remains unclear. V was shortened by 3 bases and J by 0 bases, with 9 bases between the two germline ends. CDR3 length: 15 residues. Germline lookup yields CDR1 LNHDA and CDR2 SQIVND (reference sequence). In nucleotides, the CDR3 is TGTGCCAGTAGTATGGGAATGAGCTCCTACAATGAGCAGTTCTTC. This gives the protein CASSMGMSSYNEQFF. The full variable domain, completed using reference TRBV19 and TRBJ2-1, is DGGITQSPKYLFRKEGQNVTLSCEQNLNHDAMYWYRQDPGQGLRLIYYSQIVNDFQKGDIAEGYSVSREKKESFPLTVTSAQKNPTAFYLCASSMGMSSYNEQFFGPGTRLTVL.

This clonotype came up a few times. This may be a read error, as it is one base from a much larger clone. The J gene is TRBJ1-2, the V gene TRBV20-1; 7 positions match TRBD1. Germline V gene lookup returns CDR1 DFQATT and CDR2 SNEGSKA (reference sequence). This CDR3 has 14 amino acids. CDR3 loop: CSAPKGTAIYGHTF. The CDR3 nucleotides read TGCAGTGCCCCGAAGGGGACAGCGATATATGGCCACACCTTC.

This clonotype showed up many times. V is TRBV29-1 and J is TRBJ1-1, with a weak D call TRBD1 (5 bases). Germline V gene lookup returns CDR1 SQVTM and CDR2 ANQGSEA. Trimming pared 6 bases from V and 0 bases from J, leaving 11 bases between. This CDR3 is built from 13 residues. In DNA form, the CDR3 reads TGCAGCGTGGCGGGGCGGATGAACACTGAAGCTTTCTTT. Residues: CSVAGRMNTEAFF.

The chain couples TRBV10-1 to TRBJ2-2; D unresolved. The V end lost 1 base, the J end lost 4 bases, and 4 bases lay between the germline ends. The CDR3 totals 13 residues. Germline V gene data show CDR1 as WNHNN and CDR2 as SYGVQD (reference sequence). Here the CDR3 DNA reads TGCGCCAGCAGTGAGTTGAGCACCGGGGAGCTGTTTTTT. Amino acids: CASSELSTGELFF.

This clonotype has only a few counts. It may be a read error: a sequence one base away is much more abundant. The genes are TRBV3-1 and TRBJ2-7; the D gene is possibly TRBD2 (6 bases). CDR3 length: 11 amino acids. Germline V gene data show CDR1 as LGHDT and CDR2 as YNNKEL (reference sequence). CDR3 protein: CASGGLYEQHF. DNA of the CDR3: TGTGCCAGCGGGGGACTCTACGAGCAGCACTTC.

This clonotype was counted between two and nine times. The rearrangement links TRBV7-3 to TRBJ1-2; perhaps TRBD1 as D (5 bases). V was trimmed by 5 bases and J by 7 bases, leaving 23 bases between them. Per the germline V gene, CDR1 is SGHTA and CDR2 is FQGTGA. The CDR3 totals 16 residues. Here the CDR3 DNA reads TGTGCCAGCAGCCCCGAGCCGGGCAGGGTGGAGAGTGGCTACACCTTC. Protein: CASSPEPGRVESGYTF.

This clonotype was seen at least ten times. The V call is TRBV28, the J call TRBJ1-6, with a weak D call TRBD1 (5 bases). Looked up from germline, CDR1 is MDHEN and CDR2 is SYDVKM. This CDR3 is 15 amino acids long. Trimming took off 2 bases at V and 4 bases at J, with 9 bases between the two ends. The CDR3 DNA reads TGTGCCAGCAGTTTACTGGCAGGGTATAATTCACCCCTCCACTTT. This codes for CASSLLAGYNSPLHF.

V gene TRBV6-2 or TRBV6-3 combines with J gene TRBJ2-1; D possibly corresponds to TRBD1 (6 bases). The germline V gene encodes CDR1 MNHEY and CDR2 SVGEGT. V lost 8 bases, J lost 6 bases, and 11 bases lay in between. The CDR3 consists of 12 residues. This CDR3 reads CASSGRGNEQFF. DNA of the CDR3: TGTGCCAGCTCTGGCAGGGGCAATGAGCAGTTCTTC.

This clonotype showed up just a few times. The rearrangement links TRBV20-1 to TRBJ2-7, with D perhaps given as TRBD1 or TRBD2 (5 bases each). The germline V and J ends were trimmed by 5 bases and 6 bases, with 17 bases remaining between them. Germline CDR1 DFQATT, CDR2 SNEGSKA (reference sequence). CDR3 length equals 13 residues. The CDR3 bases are TGCAGTGCTGTCCATCCGTTGGGGGTCGAGCAGTACTTC. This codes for CSAVHPLGVEQYF.

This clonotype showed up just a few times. CDR3 region: CASSIVAGGYGANVLTF. For the CDR3, the DNA is TGTGCCAGTAGTATAGTTGCAGGAGGGTATGGGGCCAACGTCCTGACTTTC. The rearrangement links TRBV19 to TRBJ2-6; TRBD2 is a possible D gene (6 bases). The V gene's germline CDR1 is LNHDA and CDR2 SQIVND (reference sequence). V lost 1 base to trimming and J lost 3 bases, with 13 bases between them. CDR3 length: 17 amino acids.